This TCR beta chain derives from a study of blood T cell repertoires in COVID-19. The overall study: Sources were T cells, B-cell-depleted T cells, or PBMCs; the material itself was cDNA or gDNA.

In the original workflow: The assay estimated nucleated cells by amplifying reference gene primers. Sequencing was performed with immunoSEQ multiplex PCR; in TCRdb, only in-frame clones are kept and a portion is missing. V, J and clone size reflect that table, while D and trimming were determined from the DNA. The sample yields approximately 300,000 clones, about 85% seen once. In germline, CDR1 is SNHLY, CDR2 FYNNEI. V trimming: 6 bases; J trimming: 3 bases; junction bases outside the gene matches: 5. The CDR3 consists of 15 residues. The source material was peripheral blood. This chain uses TRBV2 with TRBJ1-1, with 12 positions matching TRBD1. This clonotype originated in a woman between 45 and 65 years old with active or convalescent COVID-19. CDR3 DNA: TGTGCCAGCAGGCGGGACAGGGGGCCGTACACTGAAGCTTTCTTT. It codes for CASRRDRGPYTEAFF.